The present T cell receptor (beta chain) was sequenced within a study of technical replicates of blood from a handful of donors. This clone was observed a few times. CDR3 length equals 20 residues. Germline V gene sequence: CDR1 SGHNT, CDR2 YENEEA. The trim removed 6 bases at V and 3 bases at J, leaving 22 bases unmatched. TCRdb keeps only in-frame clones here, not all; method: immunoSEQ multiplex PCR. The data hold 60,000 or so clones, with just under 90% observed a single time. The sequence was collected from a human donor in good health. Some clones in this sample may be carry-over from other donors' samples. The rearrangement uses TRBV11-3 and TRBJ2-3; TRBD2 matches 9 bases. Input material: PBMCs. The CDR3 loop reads CASRVQLQGGRAYVTDTQYF. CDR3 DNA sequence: TGTGCCAGCAGGGTTCAGCTGCAGGGCGGGAGGGCCTATGTAACAGATACGCAGTATTTT.